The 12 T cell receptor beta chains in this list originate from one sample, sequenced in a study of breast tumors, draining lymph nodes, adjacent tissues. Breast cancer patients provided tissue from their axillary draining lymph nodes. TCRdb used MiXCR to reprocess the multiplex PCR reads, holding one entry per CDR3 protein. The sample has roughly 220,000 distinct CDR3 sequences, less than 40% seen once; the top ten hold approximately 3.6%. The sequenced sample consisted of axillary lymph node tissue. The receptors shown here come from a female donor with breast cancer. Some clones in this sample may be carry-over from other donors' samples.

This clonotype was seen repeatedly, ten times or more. CDR3 sequence (DNA): TGTGCCAGCAGCTTGCCGGGGCCCACAGATACGCAGTATTTT. Amino acids: CASSLPGPTDTQYF. The rearrangement uses TRBV7-9 and TRBJ2-3, with D possibly called TRBD1 or TRBD2 (5 bases each). V was cut by 3 bases and J by 2 bases, with 9 bases left in between. CDR1 is SEHNR and CDR2 is FQNEAQ in the germline V gene (reference sequence). The CDR3 covers 14 residues.

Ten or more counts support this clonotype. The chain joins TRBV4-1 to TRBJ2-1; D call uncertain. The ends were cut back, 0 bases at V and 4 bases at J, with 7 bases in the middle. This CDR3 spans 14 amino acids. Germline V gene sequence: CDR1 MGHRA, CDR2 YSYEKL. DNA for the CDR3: TGCGCCAGCAGCCAAGATCCCCGTTACAATGAGCAGTTCTTC. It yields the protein CASSQDPRYNEQFF.

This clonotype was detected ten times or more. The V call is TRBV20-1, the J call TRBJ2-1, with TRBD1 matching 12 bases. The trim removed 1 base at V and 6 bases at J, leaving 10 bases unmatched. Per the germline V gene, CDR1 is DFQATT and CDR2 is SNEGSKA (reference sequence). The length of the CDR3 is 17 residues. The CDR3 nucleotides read TGCAGTGCTAGAGGCCTCGGGACAGGGGGCGTCACCAATGAGCAGTTCTTC. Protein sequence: CSARGLGTGGVTNEQFF.

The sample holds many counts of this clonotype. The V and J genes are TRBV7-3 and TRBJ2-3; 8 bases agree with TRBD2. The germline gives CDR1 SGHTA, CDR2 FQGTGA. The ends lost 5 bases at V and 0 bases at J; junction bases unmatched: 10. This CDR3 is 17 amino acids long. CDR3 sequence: CASSDFPGGASTDTQYF. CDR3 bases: TGTGCCAGCAGCGACTTTCCGGGGGGGGCTAGCACAGATACGCAGTATTTT.

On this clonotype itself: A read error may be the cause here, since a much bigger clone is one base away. The CDR3 nucleotides read TGTGCCAGTAGCCCCATTTTTGAGAGAGAAGAGACCCAGTACTTC. Its translation is CASSPIFEREETQYF. The gene calls are TRBV4-2 and TRBJ2-5; no reliable D call. The CDR3 extends over 15 amino acids. Germline lookup yields CDR1 LGHNA and CDR2 YNFKEQ.

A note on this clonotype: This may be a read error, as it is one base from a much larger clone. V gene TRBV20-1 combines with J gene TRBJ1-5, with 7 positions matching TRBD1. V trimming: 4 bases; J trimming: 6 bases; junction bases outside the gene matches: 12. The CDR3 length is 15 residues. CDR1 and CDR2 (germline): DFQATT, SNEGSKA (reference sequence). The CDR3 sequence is CSAKNRGLGPQPQHF. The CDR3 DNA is TGCAGTGCTAAAAACAGGGGTTTGGGCCCTCAGCCCCAGCATTTT.

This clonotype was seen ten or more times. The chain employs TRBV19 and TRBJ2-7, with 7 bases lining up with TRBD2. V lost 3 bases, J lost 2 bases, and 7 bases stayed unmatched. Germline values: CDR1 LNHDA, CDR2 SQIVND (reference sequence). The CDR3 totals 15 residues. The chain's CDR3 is CASSMGGLAAYEQYF. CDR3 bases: TGTGCCAGTAGTATGGGAGGTCTAGCGGCCTACGAGCAGTACTTC.

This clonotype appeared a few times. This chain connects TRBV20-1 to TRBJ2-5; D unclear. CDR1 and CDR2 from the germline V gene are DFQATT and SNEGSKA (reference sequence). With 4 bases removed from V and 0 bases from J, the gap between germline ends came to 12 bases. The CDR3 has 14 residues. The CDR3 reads CSATQIANQETQYF. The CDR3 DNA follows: TGCAGTGCTACCCAGATAGCCAACCAAGAGACCCAGTACTTC.

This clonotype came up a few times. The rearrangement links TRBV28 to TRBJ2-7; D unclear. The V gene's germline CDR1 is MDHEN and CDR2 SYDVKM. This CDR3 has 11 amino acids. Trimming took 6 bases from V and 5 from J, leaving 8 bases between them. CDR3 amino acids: CASSRRDEQYF. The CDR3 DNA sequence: TGTGCCAGCAGCCGCCGGGACGAGCAGTACTTC. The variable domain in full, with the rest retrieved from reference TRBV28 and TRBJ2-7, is DVKVTQSSRYLVKRTGEKVFLECVQDMDHENMFWYRQDPGLGLRLIYFSYDVKMKEKGDIPEGYSVSREKKERFSLILESASTNQTSMYLCASSRRDEQYFGPGTRLTVT.

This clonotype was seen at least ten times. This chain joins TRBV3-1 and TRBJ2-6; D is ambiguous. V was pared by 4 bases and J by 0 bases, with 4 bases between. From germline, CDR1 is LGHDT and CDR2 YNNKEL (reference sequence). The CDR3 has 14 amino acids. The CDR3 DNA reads TGTGCCAGCAGCCGACCCTCTGGGGCCAACGTCCTGACTTTC. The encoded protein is CASSRPSGANVLTF. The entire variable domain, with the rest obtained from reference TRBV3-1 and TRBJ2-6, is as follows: DTAVSQTPKYLVTQMGNDKSIKCEQNLGHDTMYWYKQDSKKFLKIMFSYNNKELIINETVPNRFSPKSPDKAHLNLHINSLELGDSAVYFCASSRPSGANVLTFGAGSRLTVL.

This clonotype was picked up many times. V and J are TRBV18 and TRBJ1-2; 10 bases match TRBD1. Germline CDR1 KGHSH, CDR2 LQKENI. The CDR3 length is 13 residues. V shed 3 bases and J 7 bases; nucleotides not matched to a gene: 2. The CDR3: CASSPDRGFGYTF. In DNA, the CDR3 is TGTGCCAGCTCACCGGACAGGGGGTTTGGCTACACCTTC.

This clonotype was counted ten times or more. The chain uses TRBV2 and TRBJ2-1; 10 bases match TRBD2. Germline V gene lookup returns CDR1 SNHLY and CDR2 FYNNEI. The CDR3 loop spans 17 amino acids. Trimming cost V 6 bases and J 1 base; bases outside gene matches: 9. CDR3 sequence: CASRARTSGMSYNEQFF. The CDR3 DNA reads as TGTGCCAGCAGGGCTCGGACTAGCGGAATGTCCTACAATGAGCAGTTCTTC.